The rows below give T cell receptor beta chains drawn from one sample of a study of monozygotic twins with inflammatory bowel disease. Reanalyzing the 5' RACE reads, TCRdb keeps one entry per CDR3 protein, without DNA. The sample table includes about 130,000 distinct CDR3 sequences. The sequencing input was blood. The receptors originated from a human donor with ulcerative colitis or Crohn's disease, or a healthy co-twin of an affected twin (not recorded which). The CDR3 runs from the conserved cysteine through the conserved F or W.

V gene	J gene	CDR3 protein
TRBV12-3/TRBV12-4	TRBJ1-3	CASTPHRLSGNTIYF
TRBV12-3/TRBV12-4	TRBJ1-5	CASRKTGSDQPQHF
TRBV3-1	TRBJ1-5	CASSQDHQGQPQHF
TRBV5-1	TRBJ2-3	CASSTEGAGTSTDTQYF
TRBV6-1	TRBJ2-1	CASSPSRRGINEQFF
TRBV5-1	TRBJ1-1	CASSLVRGLNTEAFF
TRBV18	TRBJ2-2	CASSPRDPNTGELFF
TRBV4-2	TRBJ2-4	CASSPPGGEIAKNIQYF
TRBV7-3	TRBJ1-1	CASSVDSYTEAFF
TRBV12-3/TRBV12-4	TRBJ1-6	CASSTTSNSPLHF
TRBV24-1	TRBJ2-4	CATSDGDTKPIGTKNIQYF
TRBV9	TRBJ2-2	CASSTLDGELFF
TRBV4-3	TRBJ2-1	CASSQYRDSFYNEQFF
TRBV15	TRBJ2-5	CATSEGLAGTNQETQYF
TRBV10-3	TRBJ2-2	CAISGTVRNTGELFF
TRBV5-1	TRBJ2-1	CASSLRDSYNEQFF
TRBV24-1	TRBJ2-1	CATSDPSGRSGNEQFF
TRBV5-1	TRBJ1-1	CASSLPGLIASEAFF
TRBV12-3/TRBV12-4	TRBJ1-2	CASRLGQAYGYTF
TRBV5-1	TRBJ2-2	CASSLVRARTGELFF
TRBV7-3	TRBJ2-2	CASSLGLAGRTGELFF
TRBV12-3/TRBV12-4	TRBJ2-7	CASSLGLAGVEQYF
TRBV7-9	TRBJ2-7	CASSPLAGSSYEQYF
TRBV19	TRBJ1-5	CASSIPEQGTGNQPQHF
TRBV20-1	TRBJ2-1	CSASGTYNEQFF
TRBV5-4	TRBJ1-1	CASSGRTGYTEAFF
TRBV19	TRBJ2-3	CASSIYSGRTDTQYF
TRBV7-9	TRBJ1-4	CASSLDPGSNEKLFF
TRBV20-1	TRBJ2-7	CSAPSGKGAYEQYF
TRBV7-3	TRBJ2-2	CASSPGTGELFF
TRBV11-2	TRBJ2-3	CASSLVLGQALHTQYF
TRBV29-1	TRBJ2-1	CSVEEQGYNGEQFF
TRBV12-3/TRBV12-4	TRBJ1-2	CASSLWQVNSYTF
TRBV7-8	TRBJ2-3	CASSSPAGLAGTDTQYF
TRBV7-2	TRBJ2-1	CASSLRAGSSYNEQFF
TRBV5-1	TRBJ2-6	CASSLVPQGSGANVLTF
TRBV24-1	TRBJ2-2	CATSDPGVYSGLFF
TRBV5-4	TRBJ2-1	CASGQGASGSRYNEQFF
TRBV20-1	TRBJ2-7	CSASWTASYEQYF
TRBV5-1	TRBJ2-1	CASRPRQTLYNEQFF
TRBV7-2	TRBJ2-1	CASSDSGSTDNEQFF
TRBV11-2	TRBJ2-7	CASSLRSRDPYEQYF
TRBV12-3/TRBV12-4	TRBJ2-7	CASSPHSGGYEQYF
TRBV5-1	TRBJ2-3	CASSYHQLREADTQYF
TRBV21-1	TRBJ2-7	CASRRTGPYEQYF
TRBV10-3	TRBJ2-2	CAISGGDHTGELFF
TRBV29-1	TRBJ2-3	CSVAITDTQYF
TRBV19	TRBJ2-5	CASSTGNRETQYF
TRBV7-9	TRBJ1-4	CASSAGEYGEKLFF
TRBV5-4	TRBJ2-1	CASSPTPLAVYNEQFF
TRBV5-1	TRBJ2-7	CASSLEGQGWDEQYF
TRBV5-1	TRBJ2-7	CASSPTGNEQYF
TRBV6-1	TRBJ2-1	CASTPVGGANNEQFF
TRBV3-1	TRBJ2-7	CASSQDSTVPYEQYF
TRBV12-3/TRBV12-4	TRBJ2-7	CASSRGASERGEQYF
TRBV28	TRBJ1-1	CASSLQGGDENTEAFF
TRBV12-3/TRBV12-4	TRBJ2-1	CASRITSGVYNEQFF